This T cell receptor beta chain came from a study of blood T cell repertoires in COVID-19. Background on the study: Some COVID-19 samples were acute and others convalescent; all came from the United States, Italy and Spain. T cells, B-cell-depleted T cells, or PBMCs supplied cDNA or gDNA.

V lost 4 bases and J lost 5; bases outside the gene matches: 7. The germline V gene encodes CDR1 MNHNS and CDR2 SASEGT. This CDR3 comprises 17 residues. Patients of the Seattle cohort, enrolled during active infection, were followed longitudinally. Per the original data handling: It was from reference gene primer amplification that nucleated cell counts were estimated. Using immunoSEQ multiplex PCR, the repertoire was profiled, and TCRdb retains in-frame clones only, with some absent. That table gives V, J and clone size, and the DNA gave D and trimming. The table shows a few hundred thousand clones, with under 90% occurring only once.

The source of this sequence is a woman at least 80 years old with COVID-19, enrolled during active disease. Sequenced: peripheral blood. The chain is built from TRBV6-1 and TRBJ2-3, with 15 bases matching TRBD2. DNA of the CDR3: TGTGCCAGCAGTGCCAGGACTAGCGGGGGGGCAGAAGATACGCAGTATTTT. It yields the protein CASSARTSGGAEDTQYF.